One and the same sample provided the 27 T cell receptor beta chains below, sequenced in a study of regulatory T cells in long-lasting Graves disease. Time point: persistent/refractory GD, antithyroid drugs over 5 years with positive TRAb. From PBMCs, RNA was extracted and then used to make the TCR library. Arm-PCR of CDR3 regions with iRepertoire HTBI primers generated TCR beta libraries. MiXCR was run by TCRdb on the multiplex PCR reads, yielding one entry per CDR3 protein. The data contain roughly 400,000 distinct CDR3 sequences, roughly 21% of them singletons. Sequences were derived from peripheral blood mononuclear cells (PBMCs), sampled when the disease was refractory, from a patient treated with antithyroid drugs. These receptors originate from a female donor with Graves disease.

This clonotype was counted ten times or more. V is TRBV5-1 and J is TRBJ1-1; D might be TRBD1 (6 bases). Per germline, CDR1 SGHRS and CDR2 YFSETQ. V was cut by 4 bases and J by 2 bases, with 12 bases left in between. The CDR3 is made up of 14 amino acids. CDR3 coding DNA: TGCGCCAGCAGCGCATACAGGGACAACACTGAAGCTTTCTTT. Its translation is CASSAYRDNTEAFF.

Notes on this clonotype: It may be a read error: a sequence one base away is much more abundant. The V call is TRBV5-1, the J call TRBJ2-7; D gene unclear. The CDR3 loop spans 14 amino acids. From germline, CDR1 is SGHRS and CDR2 YFSETQ. The CDR3 reads CANSLASVTYEQYF. CDR3 coding DNA: TGCGCCAACAGCTTGGCCAGCGTCACCTACGAGCAGTACTTC.

This clonotype was recorded many times. The V call is TRBV16, the J call TRBJ1-1; no definite D call. Trimming removed 0 bases at V and 0 bases at J, with 8 bases between. The germline V gene has CDR1 KGHSY and CDR2 FQNENV. The CDR3 sequence is 15 residues long. This CDR3 is CASSQSTVMNTEAFF. The CDR3 nucleotides read TGTGCCAGCAGCCAATCTACGGTTATGAACACTGAAGCTTTCTTT. Using reference TRBV16 and TRBJ1-1 for the parts outside the CDR3, the full variable domain is GEEVAQTPKHLVRGEGQKAKLYCAPIKGHSYVFWYQQVLKNEFKFLISFQNENVFDETGMPKERFSAKCLPNSPCSLEIQATKLEDSAVYFCASSQSTVMNTEAFFGQGTRLTVV.

This clonotype was recorded many times. V gene TRBV7-2 combines with J gene TRBJ1-5; 9 nucleotides agree with TRBD1. Unmatched junction bases numbered 4, after V lost 1 base and J lost 6 bases. The CDR3 runs 15 residues. The germline gives CDR1 SGHTA, CDR2 FQGNSA. The chain's CDR3 is CASSLGDRVGQPQHF. The DNA of the CDR3 is TGTGCCAGCAGCTTAGGGGACAGGGTGGGTCAGCCCCAGCATTTT.

Concerning this clonotype itself: This may be a read error: a much more frequent sequence differs by one nucleotide. The chain has TRBV28 and TRBJ2-4; D assignment may be TRBD1 or TRBD2 (6 bases each). The CDR3 has 15 residues. CDR1 is MDHEN and CDR2 is SYDVKM in the germline V gene. DNA for the CDR3: TGTGCCAGCGCCTTTGGGGGGCTTACCAAAAACATTCGGTACTTC. Translating it yields CASAFGGLTKNIRYF.

This clonotype has at least ten counts. The V call is TRBV28, the J call TRBJ1-1, with D hard to call. In germline, CDR1 is MDHEN, CDR2 SYDVKM. Trimming removed 8 bases from V and 2 bases from J, with 3 bases in between. The CDR3 totals 10 residues. In DNA, the CDR3 is TGTGCCAGCTATAACACTGAAGCTTTCTTT. Amino acids: CASYNTEAFF. Full variable domain (missing parts from reference TRBV28 and TRBJ1-1): DVKVTQSSRYLVKRTGEKVFLECVQDMDHENMFWYRQDPGLGLRLIYFSYDVKMKEKGDIPEGYSVSREKKERFSLILESASTNQTSMYLCASYNTEAFFGQGTRLTVV.

CDR3 bases: TGCGCCAGCAGCCTCCTAGCGGGAAGGATGGAGACCCAGTACTTC. Residues: CASSLLAGRMETQYF. This chain links TRBV4-1 with TRBJ2-5; TRBD2 matches at 9 bases. V shed 4 bases, J shed 5 bases, and the junction held 8 bases outside the gene matches. The CDR3 has 15 residues. The V gene's germline CDR1 is MGHRA and CDR2 YSYEKL.

The chain employs TRBV10-2 and TRBJ2-2; TRBD2 agrees at 9 bases. CDR3 size: 14 residues. Germline CDR1 reads WSHSY; CDR2 reads SAAADI. V dropped 8 bases and J dropped 4; count of bases not matched to a gene: 5. The CDR3 nucleotides read TGCGCCAGCGGCGGGACTAGCTCCACCGGGGAGCTGTTTTTT. It translates to CASGGTSSTGELFF.

This clonotype appeared many times. The rearrangement joins TRBV11-2 to TRBJ2-7; D perhaps matches TRBD1 (6 bases). Deletions cut 2 bases from V and 10 bases from J, with 9 bases between. Germline CDR1 is SGHAT and CDR2 is FQNNGV. The CDR3 contains 11 residues. CDR3 in DNA: TGTGCCAGCAGCTTAACAGGGAACCAGTACTTC. Translating it yields CASSLTGNQYF. The whole variable domain, remainder taken from reference TRBV11-2 and TRBJ2-7, is EAGVAQSPRYKIIEKRQSVAFWCNPISGHATLYWYQQILGQGPKLLIQFQNNGVVDDSQLPKDRFSAERLKGVDSTLKIQPAKLEDSAVYLCASSLTGNQYFGPGTRLTVT.

The chain carries TRBV15 and TRBJ1-4; D gene unclear. Germline values: CDR1 LNHNV, CDR2 YYDKDF (reference sequence). V lost 5 bases to trimming and J lost 7 bases, with 17 bases between them. The CDR3 runs 15 residues. This CDR3 is CATSVQISAGEKLFF. CDR3 DNA sequence: TGTGCCACCAGCGTACAGATCTCTGCGGGTGAAAAACTGTTTTTT.

This clonotype was counted only a few times. The chain combines TRBV5-1 with TRBJ1-2; D is uncertain. Germline-derived CDR1 and CDR2 are SGHRS and YFSETQ. This CDR3 is built from 16 residues. Trimming took 4 bases from V and 0 from J, leaving 16 bases between them. Here the CDR3 reads CASSADGRSTNYGYTF. In DNA form, the CDR3 reads TGCGCCAGCAGCGCGGACGGACGTTCTACTAACTATGGCTACACCTTC.

This clonotype was detected a few times. This rearrangement joins TRBV30 to TRBJ2-2; 7 nucleotides align to TRBD1. V lost 0 bases to trimming and J lost 1 base; unmatched junction nucleotides: 5. The CDR3 has 16 amino acids. Germline values: CDR1 GTSNPN, CDR2 SVGIG (reference sequence). Written as DNA, the CDR3 is TGTGCCTGGAGTGTACAGGGGAGATGGAACACCGGGGAGCTGTTTTTT. This translates into CAWSVQGRWNTGELFF. The variable domain in full, completed from reference TRBV30 and TRBJ2-2, reads SQTIHQWPATLVQPVGSPLSLECTVEGTSNPNLYWYRQAAGRGLQLLFYSVGIGQISSEVPQNLSASRPQDRQFILSSKKLLLSDSGFYLCAWSVQGRWNTGELFFGEGSRLTVL.

In this sample, this clonotype turned up a few times. In DNA form, the CDR3 reads TGCGCCAGCAGCTTCTCGGGGGCATCTGGAAACACCATATATTTT. Amino acid sequence: CASSFSGASGNTIYF. This rearrangement joins TRBV5-1 to TRBJ1-3; the D gene is possibly TRBD1 (6 bases). The CDR3 is 15 residues long. V shed 2 bases and J shed 1 base, with 10 bases lying between them. Germline V gives CDR1 SGHRS, CDR2 YFSETQ. Complete variable domain (other parts from reference TRBV5-1 and TRBJ1-3): KAGVTQTPRYLIKTRGQQVTLSCSPISGHRSVSWYQQTPGQGLQFLFEYFSETQRNKGNFPGRFSGRQFSNSRSEMNVSTLELGDSALYLCASSFSGASGNTIYFGEGSWLTVV.

This clonotype showed up just a few times. V and J are TRBV20-1 and TRBJ1-4, with D uncertain. The CDR3 contains 12 residues. With 6 bases removed from V and 3 bases from J, the gap between germline ends came to 8 bases. Germline loops: CDR1 DFQATT, CDR2 SNEGSKA (reference sequence). The DNA of the CDR3 is TGCAGTGCAAAGTATGCTAATGAAAAACTGTTTTTT. This encodes CSAKYANEKLFF.

This clonotype was seen repeatedly, ten times or more. The gene calls are TRBV28 and TRBJ2-2; 10 bases match TRBD1. The V gene end was trimmed by 11 bases and the J gene end by 2 bases; junction bases not matched to a gene: 5. There are 14 residues in the CDR3. The V gene's germline CDR1 is MDHEN and CDR2 SYDVKM. CDR3 bases: TGTGCCCTTCGACAGGGGGCCAACACCGGGGAGCTGTTTTTT. Encoded protein: CALRQGANTGELFF.

In its sample, this clonotype was seen many times. V usage is TRBV2 and J usage is TRBJ1-2; D is unresolved. This CDR3 has 15 residues. CDR1 and CDR2 from the germline V gene are SNHLY and FYNNEI. Trimming pared 7 bases from V and 4 bases from J, leaving 19 bases between. The CDR3 nucleotides are TGTGCCAGCAAGATTCAGGCACCGGAGGGCTATGGCTACACCTTC. It translates to CASKIQAPEGYGYTF.

The chain is built from TRBV19 and TRBJ1-1; 7 nucleotides match TRBD1. V was pared by 7 bases and J by 0 bases, with 5 bases of the junction left unmatched. CDR1 and CDR2 (germline): LNHDA, SQIVND (reference sequence). The CDR3 has 14 residues. The CDR3 nucleotides read TGTGCCAGTACTCCCGGGACAGTGAACACTGAAGCTTTCTTT. Its translation: CASTPGTVNTEAFF.

This clonotype was counted only a few times. The CDR3 coding sequence is TGTGCCAGCAGCCAGTCTCAGGGTGGTCATGGGCAGTACTTC. Its translation is CASSQSQGGHGQYF. The genes are TRBV3-1 and TRBJ2-7; D is perhaps TRBD1 (5 bases). This CDR3 is 14 amino acids long. Germline CDR1 is LGHDT and CDR2 is YNNKEL (reference sequence). Trimming removed 3 bases from V and 9 bases from J, with 18 bases in between.

Notes on this clonotype: With a much larger clone just one base away, this may be a read error. The chain couples TRBV27 to TRBJ2-2; 7 positions match TRBD2. Germline CDR1 is MNHEY and CDR2 is SMNVEV (reference sequence). Unmatched junction bases numbered 10, after V lost 0 bases and J lost 6 bases. This CDR3 region has 17 residues. CDR3 DNA sequence: TGTGCCAGCAGTTTATCGGGAGGGGCTGGGTACCCCGGGGAGCTGTTTTTT. Amino acids: CASSLSGGAGYPGELFF.

The V call is TRBV20-1, the J call TRBJ2-2; D tentatively fits TRBD1 or TRBD2 (5 bases each). The ends were cut back, 4 bases at V and 0 bases at J, with 9 bases in the middle. The CDR3 loop spans 14 amino acids. Germline loops: CDR1 DFQATT, CDR2 SNEGSKA (reference sequence). In DNA form, the CDR3 reads TGCAGTGCTAAGGGGAGCGCGAACACCGGGGAGCTGTTTTTT. Its protein product is CSAKGSANTGELFF.

This clonotype occurred many times. This chain joins TRBV28 and TRBJ2-2; maybe TRBD1 (6 bases). Trimming left V 5 bases short and J 3 bases short, with 16 bases between. In germline, CDR1 is MDHEN, CDR2 SYDVKM. This CDR3 is 16 amino acids long. CDR3 nucleotide sequence: TGTGCCAGCAGTGAATCGGGACATTCCTACACCGGGGAGCTGTTTTTT. It is translated as CASSESGHSYTGELFF. Full variable domain (rest looked up from reference TRBV28 and TRBJ2-2): DVKVTQSSRYLVKRTGEKVFLECVQDMDHENMFWYRQDPGLGLRLIYFSYDVKMKEKGDIPEGYSVSREKKERFSLILESASTNQTSMYLCASSESGHSYTGELFFGEGSRLTVL.

This clonotype was seen ten or more times. The CDR3 DNA follows: TGTGCCAGCAGCGTCGACCCCTCCTACGAGCAGTACTTC. Protein product: CASSVDPSYEQYF. The chain employs TRBV9 and TRBJ2-7; D gene uncertain. Germline loops: CDR1 SGDLS, CDR2 YYNGEE. The CDR3 is 13 amino acids. With 2 bases removed from V and 0 bases from J, the gap between germline ends came to 6 bases.

This chain uses TRBV6-1 with TRBJ2-2, with D possibly called TRBD1 or TRBD2 (5 bases each). CDR3 size: 16 residues. In germline, CDR1 is MNHNS, CDR2 SASEGT. Trimming cost V 2 bases and J 1 base, with 11 bases left between them. The CDR3 is CASSEPGRWNTGELFF. In nucleotides, the CDR3 is TGTGCCAGCAGTGAACCGGGACGGTGGAACACCGGGGAGCTGTTTTTT.

This clonotype has at least ten counts. The chain couples TRBV28 to TRBJ2-5, with 9 bases identical to TRBD2. There are 14 residues in the CDR3. Trimming cost V 7 bases and J 7 bases; bases outside gene matches: 10. CDR1 is MDHEN and CDR2 is SYDVKM in the germline V gene. As DNA, the CDR3 is TGTGCCAGCACCGGGCTAGCGGGAACCATGACCCAGTACTTC. This codes for CASTGLAGTMTQYF.

As for this clonotype: This may come from a read error, since a much larger clone is one base off. The CDR3 sequence is CASSQDLPQSSYEQYF. As DNA, the CDR3 is TGTGCCAGCAGCCAAGATTTGCCGCAGAGCTCCTACGAGCAGTACTTC. J is TRBJ2-7 and V is TRBV3-1; D gene unclear. Trimming took 0 bases from V and 0 from J, leaving 12 bases between them. Germline CDR1 LGHDT, CDR2 YNNKEL (reference sequence). This CDR3 is 16 amino acids long.

The chain uses TRBV11-1 and TRBJ2-2; no clear D gene. Between the trimmed V and J ends, which lost 1 base and 3 bases, there was a span of 6 bases. Germline CDR1 is SGHAT and CDR2 is FQDESV (reference sequence). The CDR3 consists of 14 residues. CDR3 nucleotide sequence: TGTGCCAGCAGCTTAGTCCCGGACACCGGGGAGCTGTTTTTT. Translated: CASSLVPDTGELFF.

The table lists this clonotype with many counts. This sequence joins TRBV28 and TRBJ2-7; 7 bases are a match to TRBD2. The CDR3 runs 14 residues. CDR1 MDHEN and CDR2 SYDVKM come from the germline V gene. V shed 5 bases, J shed 0 bases, and the junction held 4 bases outside the gene matches. The CDR3 loop is CASSTGRPSYEQYF. CDR3 sequence (DNA): TGTGCCAGCAGTACCGGGAGGCCCTCCTACGAGCAGTACTTC.